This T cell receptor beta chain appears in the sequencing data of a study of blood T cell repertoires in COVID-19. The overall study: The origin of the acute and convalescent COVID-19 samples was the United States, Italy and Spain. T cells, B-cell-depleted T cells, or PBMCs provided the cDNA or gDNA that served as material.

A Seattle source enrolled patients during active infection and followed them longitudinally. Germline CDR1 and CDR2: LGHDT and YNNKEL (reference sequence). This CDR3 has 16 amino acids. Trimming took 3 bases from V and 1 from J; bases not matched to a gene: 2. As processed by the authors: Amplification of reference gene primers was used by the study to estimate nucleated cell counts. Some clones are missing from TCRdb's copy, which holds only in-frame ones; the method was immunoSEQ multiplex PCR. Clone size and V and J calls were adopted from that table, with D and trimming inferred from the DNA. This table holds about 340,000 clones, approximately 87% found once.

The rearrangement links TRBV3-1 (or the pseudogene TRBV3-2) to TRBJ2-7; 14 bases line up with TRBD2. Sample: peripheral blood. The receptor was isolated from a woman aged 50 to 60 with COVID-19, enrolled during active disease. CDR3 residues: CASSQGLAGESYEQYF. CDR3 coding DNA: TGTGCCAGCAGCCAGGGACTAGCGGGAGAGTCCTACGAGCAGTACTTC.